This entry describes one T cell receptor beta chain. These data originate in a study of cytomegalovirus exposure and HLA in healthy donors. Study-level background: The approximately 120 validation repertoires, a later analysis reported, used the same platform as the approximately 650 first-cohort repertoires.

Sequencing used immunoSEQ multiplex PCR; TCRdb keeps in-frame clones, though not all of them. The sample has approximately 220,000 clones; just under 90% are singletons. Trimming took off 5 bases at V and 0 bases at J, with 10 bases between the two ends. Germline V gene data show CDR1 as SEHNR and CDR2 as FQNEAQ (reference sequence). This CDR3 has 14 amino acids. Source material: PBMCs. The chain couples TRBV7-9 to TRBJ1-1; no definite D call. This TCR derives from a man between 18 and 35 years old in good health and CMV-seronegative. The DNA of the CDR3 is TGTGCCAGCAGCCCCCGACGGGTGAACACTGAAGCTTTCTTT. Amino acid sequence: CASSPRRVNTEAFF.